Listed below are T cell receptor beta chains from one sample, sequenced in a study of identical twins. TCRdb re-analysed the 5' RACE reads in MiXCR, keeping a single row per CDR3 protein. The sample has 450,000 or so distinct CDR3 sequences; less than 20% are singletons. The sequencing sample was made of naive T cells sorted from blood. These receptors were obtained from a man aged 45-60 years in good health. The CDR3 runs from the conserved cysteine through the conserved F or W. The D gene is left open where the match is weak. The size of a clone is reported for some rows only, either as once, few or many, or as a class for expanded clones.

v_call	clone_size	j_call	d_call	cdr3_aa	cdr3_nt
TRBV2	few	TRBJ2-7	NA	CASSERRVGRYEQYF	TGTGCCAGCAGTGAACGCAGGGTGGGAAGGTACGAGCAGTACTTC
TRBV13	many	TRBJ1-1	NA	CASSQGTRGTEAFF	TGTGCCAGCAGTCAAGGAACAAGGGGTACTGAAGCTTTCTTT
TRBV12-3/TRBV12-4	many	TRBJ2-7	TRBD1	CASSPGTGGSYEQYF	TGTGCCAGCAGTCCCGGGACAGGGGGATCCTACGAGCAGTACTTC
TRBV14	NA	TRBJ2-7	NA	CASPEGSPIEQYF	TGTGCCAGCCCAGAGGGGAGCCCCATCGAGCAGTACTTC
TRBV20-1	many	TRBJ2-7	NA	CSAIPTDKGSYEQYF	TGCAGTGCCATACCCACAGACAAGGGGTCCTACGAGCAGTACTTC
TRBV6-1	few	TRBJ1-1	NA	CASSPGLIPNTEAFF	TGTGCCAGCAGTCCAGGACTGATCCCGAACACTGAAGCTTTCTTT
TRBV20-1	NA	TRBJ2-7	NA	CSASFLAFSYEQYF	TGCAGTGCTAGTTTTTTGGCCTTCTCCTACGAGCAGTACTTC
TRBV29-1	few	TRBJ2-1	NA	CSVGADYNEQFF	TGCAGCGTTGGAGCGGACTACAATGAGCAGTTCTTC
TRBV9	NA	TRBJ2-7	TRBD2	CASSVKSGESYEQYF	TGTGCCAGCAGCGTAAAAAGCGGGGAGTCCTACGAGCAGTACTTC
TRBV20-1	few	TRBJ2-1	NA	CSARSPRAYNEQFF	TGCAGTGCTAGATCTCCTAGGGCCTACAATGAGCAGTTCTTC
TRBV11-1	NA	TRBJ2-6	TRBD2	CASSLAGLAGVAGANVLTF	TGTGCCAGCAGCTTAGCGGGACTAGCGGGAGTCGCTGGGGCCAACGTCCTGACTTTC
TRBV20-1	few	TRBJ2-7	NA	CSALGTQGGYEQYF	TGCAGTGCTCTGGGGACCCAAGGGGGTTACGAGCAGTACTTC
TRBV6-5	many	TRBJ2-1	NA	CASSPDSNEQFF	TGTGCCAGCAGTCCGGACAGCAATGAGCAGTTCTTC
TRBV10-3	NA	TRBJ2-2	NA	CAISDDQKGSNTGELFF	TGTGCCATCAGTGATGACCAAAAGGGCTCGAACACCGGGGAGCTGTTTTTT
TRBV13	few	TRBJ1-4	NA	CASSLVPGSNEKLFF	TGTGCCAGCAGCTTAGTTCCGGGGTCTAATGAAAAACTGTTTTTT
TRBV3-1	many	TRBJ2-1	TRBD1	CASSQDWTGYGNEQFF	TGTGCCAGCAGCCAAGATTGGACAGGGTATGGCAATGAGCAGTTCTTC
TRBV5-6	many	TRBJ1-1	NA	CASSGGRPNTEAFF	TGTGCCAGCAGCGGAGGACGGCCGAACACTGAAGCTTTCTTT
TRBV5-5	NA	TRBJ2-5	NA	CASSLAFGALETQYF	TGTGCCAGCAGCTTGGCATTCGGGGCGTTGGAGACCCAGTACTTC
TRBV6-5	NA	TRBJ2-1	TRBD2	CASSTMGTSGSINEQFF	TGTGCCAGCAGTACTATGGGGACTAGCGGGTCGATCAATGAGCAGTTCTTC
TRBV20-1	many	TRBJ2-7	TRBD1	CSARTGAYEQYF	TGCAGTGCTAGGACAGGGGCGTACGAGCAGTACTTC
TRBV13	NA	TRBJ2-1	TRBD2	CACSPGLAGDNEQFF	TGTGCCTGCAGCCCGGGACTAGCGGGAGATAATGAGCAGTTCTTC
TRBV7-9	NA	TRBJ2-1	NA	CASSLGPHPYNEQFF	TGTGCCAGCAGTCTGGGCCCCCACCCGTACAATGAGCAGTTCTTC
TRBV18	few	TRBJ1-1	TRBD1	CASSRAGTGGTEAFF	TGTGCCAGCTCACGAGCCGGGACAGGGGGCACTGAAGCTTTCTTT
TRBV27	NA	TRBJ1-6	TRBD1	CASSARDRENSPLHF	TGTGCCAGCAGTGCTCGGGACAGAGAAAATTCACCCCTCCACTTT
TRBV5-1	many	TRBJ1-2	TRBD1	CASSLIPTTGRSDYTF	TGCGCCAGCAGCCTGATCCCCACGACAGGGAGGTCGGACTACACCTTC
TRBV18	NA	TRBJ2-5	NA	CASSHRDSETQYF	TGTGCCAGCTCACACCGGGATTCAGAGACCCAGTACTTC
TRBV5-1	many	TRBJ1-3	NA	CASSTGTPGNTIYF	TGCGCCAGCAGCACTGGGACCCCTGGAAACACCATATATTTT
TRBV28	many	TRBJ2-5	NA	CASSEGWGETQYF	TGTGCCAGCAGTGAGGGGTGGGGGGAGACCCAGTACTTC
TRBV4-1	many	TRBJ2-2	TRBD2	CASSQDYSGGPNTGELFF	TGCGCCAGCAGCCAAGATTACAGCGGGGGCCCGAACACCGGGGAGCTGTTTTTT
TRBV20-1	few	TRBJ2-1	TRBD2	CSARMTSGGNEQFF	TGCAGTGCTAGAATGACTAGCGGGGGCAATGAGCAGTTCTTC
TRBV18	NA	TRBJ2-5	NA	CASSPTLQGMAETQYF	TGTGCCAGCTCACCCACTCTTCAGGGGATGGCAGAGACCCAGTACTTC
TRBV11-2	few	TRBJ2-7	TRBD1	CASSFGTARKSYEQYF	TGTGCCAGCAGCTTTGGGACAGCCCGAAAATCCTACGAGCAGTACTTC
TRBV7-8	NA	TRBJ2-2	TRBD2	CASSSATGGGFNTGELFF	TGTGCCAGCAGCTCGGCGACGGGAGGGGGATTTAACACCGGGGAGCTGTTTTTT
TRBV7-6	NA	TRBJ1-1	NA	CASSSNLRPEAFF	TGTGCCAGCAGCTCCAACCTCAGACCCGAAGCTTTCTTT
TRBV6-1	NA	TRBJ1-2	NA	CAIKGGANYGYTF	TGTGCCATCAAGGGGGGAGCAAACTATGGCTACACCTTC
TRBV27	NA	TRBJ2-2	NA	CASSPLNPGELFF	TGTGCCAGCAGCCCCTTGAACCCCGGGGAGCTGTTTTTT
TRBV5-1	NA	TRBJ2-5	TRBD2	CASSPLAGPETQYF	TGCGCCAGCAGCCCACTAGCGGGTCCGGAGACCCAGTACTTC
TRBV29-1	NA	TRBJ2-7	TRBD1	CSVTGVNTYEQYF	TGCAGCGTTACAGGGGTGAACACCTACGAGCAGTACTTC
TRBV7-9	many	TRBJ2-1	NA	CASSTGHLYNEQFF	TGTGCCAGCAGCACGGGCCACCTCTACAATGAGCAGTTCTTC
TRBV5-6	few	TRBJ2-5	NA	CASSFNGYQETQYF	TGTGCCAGCAGCTTCAATGGGTACCAAGAGACCCAGTACTTC
TRBV20-1	many	TRBJ1-3	NA	CSASEQGYSGNTIYF	TGCAGTGCTAGTGAGCAGGGCTACTCTGGAAACACCATATATTTT
TRBV28	NA	TRBJ1-4	NA	CASIPRRGKVITNEKLFF	TGTGCCAGCATCCCGAGGAGGGGAAAGGTGATCACTAATGAAAAACTGTTTTTT
TRBV4-3	few	TRBJ2-3	TRBD2	CASSRTSGDTDTQYF	TGCGCCAGCAGCCGGACTAGCGGCGACACAGATACGCAGTATTTT
TRBV6-1	few	TRBJ2-1	TRBD2	CASSEAGTSGGYYNEQFF	TGTGCCAGCAGTGAAGCAGGGACTAGCGGGGGGTACTACAATGAGCAGTTCTTC